This entry is about one T cell receptor (beta chain). Its antigen is as yet unknown. This may be a read error, as it is one base from a much larger clone. This entry belongs to a study of post-analysis software for immune sequencing data. Study-level background: Patients with relapsing-remitting, secondary progressive and progressive-relapsing multiple sclerosis courses were all represented.

Findings and caveats of the study: A few TRBV segments, TRBV5-6, TRBV5-1 and TRBV20-1 among them, were found more frequent in patients than controls.

Germline CDR1 MRHNA, CDR2 SNTAGT. This CDR3 is 13 amino acids long. Unique molecular identifiers tagged the TCR beta cDNA libraries. T cells numbering roughly 0.85 to 11 million yielded 500,000 to 550,000 cDNA molecules. TCRdb re-called the PCR reads with MiXCR, one entry per CDR3 protein. The table shows 170,000 or so distinct CDR3 sequences, with about 32% occurring only once. The receptor comes from a girl aged 5-17 years with multiple sclerosis. This chain joins TRBV6-4 and TRBJ2-3; unclear D gene. Material for sequencing was blood. The CDR3 is CASGDLPGDTQYF. CDR3 bases: TGTGCCAGCGGTGACCTCCCCGGAGATACGCAGTATTTT.